These T cell receptor beta chains were read from a single sample in a study of blood T cell repertoires in COVID-19. The repertoire was sequenced with immunoSEQ multiplex PCR; TCRdb's copy has only in-frame clones and lacks some. This sample carries about 59,000 clones, about 93% of them seen once, and the ten largest clones take approximately 16%. Sequenced material: peripheral blood. Receptors originate from a man older than 75 with acute or convalescent COVID-19. Both conserved end residues are part of each CDR3.

>TRBJ1-5|TRBV19
CASSLGQGFQPQHF
>TRBJ1-6|TRBV25-1
CASSWGGNSPLHF
>TRBJ2-3|TRBV6-2/TRBV6-3
CASSYNAASTDTQYF
>TRBJ2-7|TRBV15
CATSRSGTGGYEQYF
>TRBJ2-7|TRBV2
CASSPGRGTSYEQYF
>TRBJ2-7|TRBV5-1
CASSQDRALTYEQYF
>TRBJ2-5|TRBV28
CASSLRSFGVGRETQYF
>TRBJ1-4|TRBV2
CASSLGQGERSGEKLFF
>TRBJ2-3|TRBV10-3
CAISESGRSGTGTDTQYF
>TRBJ1-4|TRBV5-1
CASSPGQDYEKLFF
>TRBJ2-2|TRBV6-4
CASGRQTGELFF
>TRBJ1-2|TRBV5-6
CASSQGQGRGYTF
>TRBJ1-6|TRBV30
CAWSEGPTGGSPLHF
>TRBJ1-4|TRBV30
CAWRQGTEKLFF
>TRBJ2-3|TRBV5-1
CASSLSSGAAGGDTQYF
>TRBJ1-6|TRBV19
CASSSYRADSPLHF
>TRBJ2-6|TRBV5-4
CASSSSPGGDNVLTF
>TRBJ2-6|TRBV4-2
CASSPGISGANVLTF
>TRBJ2-2|TRBV2
CASSRGQRGGANTGELFF
>TRBJ1-5|TRBV10-2
CASSEMGADQPQHF
>TRBJ2-2|TRBV21-1
CASSPDRLSNTGELFF
>TRBJ2-6|TRBV9
CASSEGAGGGSGANVLTF
>TRBJ2-3|TRBV5-4
CASRRGTGATDTQYF
>TRBJ2-3|TRBV5-1
CASSVGLASPTDTQYF
>TRBJ2-1|TRBV3-1/TRBV3-2
CASAPGRGNEQFF
>TRBJ1-2|TRBV15
CATSREQGPNYGYTF
>TRBJ2-1|TRBV5-8
CASSQGWNNEQFF
>TRBJ2-3|TRBV7-3
CASSPTGGGPPGDTQYF
>TRBJ2-2|TRBV18
CASSPPRSTGELFF
>TRBJ1-4|TRBV5-1
CASSLGGQTNEKLFF
>TRBJ1-4|TRBV6-5
CASSRDREKLFF
>TRBJ2-1|TRBV5-1
CASSLILAATYNEQFF
>TRBJ1-3|TRBV7-9
CASSHRAAGAGNTIYF
>TRBJ1-4|TRBV18
CASSTPGGLEKLFF
>TRBJ2-1|TRBV20-1
CSARGPGEQFF
>TRBJ2-5|TRBV4-1
CASSQDSGGFETQYF
>TRBJ2-7|TRBV18
CASSPPGSPYEQYF